This T cell receptor (beta chain) was sequenced in a study of T cells after yellow fever vaccination. Across the whole study: Those fractions that held only low numbers of cells were prepared using the SMART-Seq v4 Ultra Low Input RNA kit.

Study conclusions and caveats: Researchers report a weaker secondary response that nonetheless peaked faster, day 5 versus 15. Post-booster repertoires contained most primary-vaccination clones again (about 95% CD4, approximately 86% CD8).

Synthesis of TCR cDNA relied on 5'RACE template switching, which attached a universal primer site and UMIs. TCRdb passed the 5' RACE reads through MiXCR, listing each CDR3 protein once. The sample has 250,000 to 400,000 distinct CDR3 sequences, 3.5% to 5% seen once. A few counts support this clonotype. Its antigen is not known. The sequence was obtained from a man aged 18 to 30 who received the YFV17D yellow fever vaccine. This material consisted of PBMCs, taken 15 days after the yellow fever booster vaccination.

The CDR3 reads CASSYRTGDTTYEQYF. CDR3 nucleotides: TGTGCCAGCAGTTACCGGACAGGGGACACGACCTACGAGCAGTACTTC. V is TRBV6-5 and J is TRBJ2-7; 9 positions match TRBD1. The CDR3 runs to 16 residues. CDR1 and CDR2 from the germline V gene are MNHEY and SVGAGI. With 2 bases clipped from V and 2 bases from J, the junction kept 7 bases outside the gene matches.